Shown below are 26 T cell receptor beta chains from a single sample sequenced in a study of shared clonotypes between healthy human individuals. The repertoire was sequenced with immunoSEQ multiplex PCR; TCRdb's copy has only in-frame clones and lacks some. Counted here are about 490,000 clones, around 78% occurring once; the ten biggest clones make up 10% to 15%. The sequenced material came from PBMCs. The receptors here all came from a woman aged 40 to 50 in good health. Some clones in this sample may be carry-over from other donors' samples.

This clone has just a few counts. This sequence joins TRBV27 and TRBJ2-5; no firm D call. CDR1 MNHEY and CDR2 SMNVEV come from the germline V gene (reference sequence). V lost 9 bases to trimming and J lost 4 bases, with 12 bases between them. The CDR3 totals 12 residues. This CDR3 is CARWPQRETQYF. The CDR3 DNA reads TGTGCCAGGTGGCCTCAGAGAGAGACCCAGTACTTC.

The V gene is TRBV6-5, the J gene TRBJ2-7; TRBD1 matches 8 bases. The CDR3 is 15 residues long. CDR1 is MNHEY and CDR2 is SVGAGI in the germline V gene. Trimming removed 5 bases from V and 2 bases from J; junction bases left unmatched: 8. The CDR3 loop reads CASSLGTGLPYEQYF. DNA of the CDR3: TGTGCCAGCAGTCTGGGGACAGGACTTCCCTACGAGCAGTACTTC.

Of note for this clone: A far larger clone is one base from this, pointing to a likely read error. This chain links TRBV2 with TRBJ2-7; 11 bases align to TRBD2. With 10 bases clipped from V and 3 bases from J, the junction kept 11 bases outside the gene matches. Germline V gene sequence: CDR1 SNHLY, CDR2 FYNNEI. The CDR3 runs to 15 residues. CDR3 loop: CATPGASGRFYEQYF. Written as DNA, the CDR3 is TGTGCCACACCCGGGGCTAGCGGGAGGTTCTACGAGCAGTACTTC.

DNA of the CDR3: TGTGCCAGCAGCCAGGGGACTAGCGTCGATACGCAGTATTTT. Amino acids: CASSQGTSVDTQYF. The gene calls are TRBV4-2 and TRBJ2-3, with 10 bases aligning to TRBD2. V was clipped by 3 bases and J by 6 bases; unmatched bases: 3. Looked up from germline, CDR1 is LGHNA and CDR2 is YNFKEQ. The CDR3 sequence is 14 residues long.

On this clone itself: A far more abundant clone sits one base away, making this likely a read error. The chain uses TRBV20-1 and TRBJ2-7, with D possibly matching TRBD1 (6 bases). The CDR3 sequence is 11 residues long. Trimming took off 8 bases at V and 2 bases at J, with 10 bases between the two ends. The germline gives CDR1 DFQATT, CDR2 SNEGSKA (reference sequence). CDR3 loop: CSTGGPYEQYF. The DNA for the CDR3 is TGCAGTACTGGGGGCCCCTACGAGCAGTACTTC.

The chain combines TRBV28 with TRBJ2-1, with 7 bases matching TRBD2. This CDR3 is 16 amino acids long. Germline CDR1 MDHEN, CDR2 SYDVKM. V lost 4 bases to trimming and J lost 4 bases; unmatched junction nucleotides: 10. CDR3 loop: CASSSALGGLYNEQFF. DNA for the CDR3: TGTGCCAGCAGTTCCGCTCTGGGAGGGCTGTACAATGAGCAGTTCTTC.

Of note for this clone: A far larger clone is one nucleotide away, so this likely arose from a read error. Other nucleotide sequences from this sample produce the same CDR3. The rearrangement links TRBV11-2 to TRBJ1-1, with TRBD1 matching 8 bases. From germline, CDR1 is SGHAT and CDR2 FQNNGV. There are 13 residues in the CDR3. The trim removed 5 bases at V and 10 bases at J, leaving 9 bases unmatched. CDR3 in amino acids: CASSPGQGAGAFF. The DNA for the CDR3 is TGTGCCAGCAGCCCGGGGCAGGGGGCTGGAGCTTTCTTT. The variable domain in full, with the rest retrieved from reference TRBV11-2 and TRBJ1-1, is EAGVAQSPRYKIIEKRQSVAFWCNPISGHATLYWYQQILGQGPKLLIQFQNNGVVDDSQLPKDRFSAERLKGVDSTLKIQPAKLEDSAVYLCASSPGQGAGAFFGQGTRLTVV.

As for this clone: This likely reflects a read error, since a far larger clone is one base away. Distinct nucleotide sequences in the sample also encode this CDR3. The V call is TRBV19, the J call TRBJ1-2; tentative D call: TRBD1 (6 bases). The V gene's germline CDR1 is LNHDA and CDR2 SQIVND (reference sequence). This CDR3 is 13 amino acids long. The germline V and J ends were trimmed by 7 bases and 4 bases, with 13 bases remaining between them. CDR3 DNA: TGTGCCAGTAACCCCGGACAGATCTATGGCTACACCTTC. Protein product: CASNPGQIYGYTF.

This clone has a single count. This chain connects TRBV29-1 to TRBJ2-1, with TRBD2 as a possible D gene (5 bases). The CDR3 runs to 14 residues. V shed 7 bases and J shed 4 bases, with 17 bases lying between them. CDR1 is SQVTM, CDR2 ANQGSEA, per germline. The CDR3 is CSAGGLRPYNEQFF. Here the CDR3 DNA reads TGCAGCGCCGGAGGTCTGCGACCTTACAATGAGCAGTTCTTC.

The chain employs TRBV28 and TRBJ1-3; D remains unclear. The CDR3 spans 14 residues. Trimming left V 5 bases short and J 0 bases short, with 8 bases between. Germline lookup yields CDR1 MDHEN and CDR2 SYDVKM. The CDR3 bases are TGTGCCAGCAGTCCCTCCTACTCTGGAAACACCATATATTTT. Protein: CASSPSYSGNTIYF. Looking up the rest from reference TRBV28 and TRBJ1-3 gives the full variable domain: DVKVTQSSRYLVKRTGEKVFLECVQDMDHENMFWYRQDPGLGLRLIYFSYDVKMKEKGDIPEGYSVSREKKERFSLILESASTNQTSMYLCASSPSYSGNTIYFGEGSWLTVV.

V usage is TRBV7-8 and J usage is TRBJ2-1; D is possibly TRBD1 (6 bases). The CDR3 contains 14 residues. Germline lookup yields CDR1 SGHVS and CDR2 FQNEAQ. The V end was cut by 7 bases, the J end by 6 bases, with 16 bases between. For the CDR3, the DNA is TGTGCCAGCATCAAGGACAGCCTAATCAATGAGCAGTTCTTC. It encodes CASIKDSLINEQFF.

This CDR3 reads CASSRMGNEKLFF. DNA for the CDR3: TGTGCCAGCAGTAGGATGGGAAATGAAAAACTGTTTTTT. This chain uses TRBV28 with TRBJ1-4; D is unclear. Germline CDR1 and CDR2: MDHEN and SYDVKM. The V end lost 5 bases, the J end lost 5 bases, and 9 bases lay between the germline ends. This CDR3 is built from 13 residues.

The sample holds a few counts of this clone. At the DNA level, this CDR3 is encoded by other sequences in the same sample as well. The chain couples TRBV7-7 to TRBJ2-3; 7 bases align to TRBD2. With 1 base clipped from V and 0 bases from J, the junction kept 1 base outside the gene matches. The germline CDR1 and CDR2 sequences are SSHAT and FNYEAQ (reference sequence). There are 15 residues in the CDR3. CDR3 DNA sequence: TGTGCCAGCAGCTTAGGTAGCGGGAGCACAGATACGCAGTATTTT. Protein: CASSLGSGSTDTQYF.

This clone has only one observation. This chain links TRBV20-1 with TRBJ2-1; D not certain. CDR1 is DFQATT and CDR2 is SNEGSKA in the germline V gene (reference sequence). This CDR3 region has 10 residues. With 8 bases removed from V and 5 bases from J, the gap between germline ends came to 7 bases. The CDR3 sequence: CSITNNEQFF. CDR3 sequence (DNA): TGCAGTATCACAAACAATGAGCAGTTCTTC.

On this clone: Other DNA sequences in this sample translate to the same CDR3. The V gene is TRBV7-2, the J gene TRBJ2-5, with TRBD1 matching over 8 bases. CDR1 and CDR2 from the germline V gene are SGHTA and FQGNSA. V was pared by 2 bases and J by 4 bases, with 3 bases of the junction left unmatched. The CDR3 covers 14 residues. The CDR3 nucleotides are TGTGCCAGCAGCTTAAGGCAGGGGGCAGAGACCCAGTACTTC. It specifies CASSLRQGAETQYF.

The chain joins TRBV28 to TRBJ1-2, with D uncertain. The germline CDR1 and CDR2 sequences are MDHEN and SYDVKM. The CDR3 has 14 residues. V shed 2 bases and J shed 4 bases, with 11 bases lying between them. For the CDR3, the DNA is TGTGCCAGCAGTTTAAGCATGGCGGGCTATGGCTACACCTTC. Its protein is CASSLSMAGYGYTF.

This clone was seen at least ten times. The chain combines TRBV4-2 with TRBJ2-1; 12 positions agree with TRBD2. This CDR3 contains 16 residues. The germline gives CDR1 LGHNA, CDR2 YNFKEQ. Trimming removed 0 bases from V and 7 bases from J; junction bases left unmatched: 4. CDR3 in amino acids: CASSQDGLAGGNEQFF. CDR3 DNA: TGTGCCAGCAGCCAAGATGGCCTAGCGGGAGGGAATGAGCAGTTCTTC.

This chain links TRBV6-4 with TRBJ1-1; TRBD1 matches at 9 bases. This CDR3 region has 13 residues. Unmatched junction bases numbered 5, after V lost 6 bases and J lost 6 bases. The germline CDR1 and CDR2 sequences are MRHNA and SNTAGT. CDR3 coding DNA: TGTGCCAGCAGCCAGGACAGGGGTGCTGAAGCTTTCTTT. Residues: CASSQDRGAEAFF.

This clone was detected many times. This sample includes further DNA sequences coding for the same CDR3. CDR3 region: CAISLAGGYEQYF. The CDR3 region has the DNA TGTGCCATCAGCTTAGCGGGAGGATACGAGCAGTACTTC. V is TRBV10-3 and J is TRBJ2-7; TRBD2 agrees at 10 bases. The CDR3 length is 13 residues. CDR1 and CDR2 from the germline V gene are ENHRY and SYGVKD. Losses at the gene ends were 6 bases for V and 4 bases for J; bases not matched to a gene: 3.

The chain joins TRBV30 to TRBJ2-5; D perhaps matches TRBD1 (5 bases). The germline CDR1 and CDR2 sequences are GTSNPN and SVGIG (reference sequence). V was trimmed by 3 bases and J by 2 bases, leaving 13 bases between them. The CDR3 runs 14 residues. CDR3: CAWSADRLQETQYF. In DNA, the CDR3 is TGTGCCTGGAGCGCCGACAGACTTCAAGAGACCCAGTACTTC.

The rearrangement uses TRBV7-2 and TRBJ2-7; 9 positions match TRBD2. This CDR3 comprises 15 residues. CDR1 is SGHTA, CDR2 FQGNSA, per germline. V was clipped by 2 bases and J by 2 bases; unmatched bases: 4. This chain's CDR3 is CASSLFSGGPYEQYF. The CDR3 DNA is TGTGCCAGCAGCTTATTCAGCGGGGGGCCCTACGAGCAGTACTTC.

The DNA for the CDR3 is TGTGCCAGCAGCCGCTTAGGGACAGGGTTCACCGGGGAGCTGTTTTTT. Its translation: CASSRLGTGFTGELFF. The rearrangement uses TRBV7-2 and TRBJ2-2; the match to TRBD1 covers 9 bases. The CDR3 extends over 16 amino acids. In germline, CDR1 is SGHTA, CDR2 FQGNSA. Trimming cost V 5 bases and J 4 bases; bases outside gene matches: 8.

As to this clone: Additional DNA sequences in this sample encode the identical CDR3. CDR3 nucleotides: TGCGCCAGCAGCCCAGACAGGGGCAACACTGAAGCTTTCTTT. Translating it yields CASSPDRGNTEAFF. The chain employs TRBV5-1 and TRBJ1-1; the match to TRBD1 covers 8 bases. CDR3 length: 14 amino acids. After removal of 4 bases from V and 2 bases from J, the junction contained 4 bases not matched to a gene. Germline V gene sequence: CDR1 SGHRS, CDR2 YFSETQ.

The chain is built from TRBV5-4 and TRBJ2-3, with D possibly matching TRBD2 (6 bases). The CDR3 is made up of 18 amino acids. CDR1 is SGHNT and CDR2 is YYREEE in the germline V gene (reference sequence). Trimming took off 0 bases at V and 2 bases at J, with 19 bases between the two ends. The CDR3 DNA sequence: TGTGCCAGCAGCTTGGTCTCCGGCGGTAGCGGATACACAGATACGCAGTATTTT. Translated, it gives CASSLVSGGSGYTDTQYF.

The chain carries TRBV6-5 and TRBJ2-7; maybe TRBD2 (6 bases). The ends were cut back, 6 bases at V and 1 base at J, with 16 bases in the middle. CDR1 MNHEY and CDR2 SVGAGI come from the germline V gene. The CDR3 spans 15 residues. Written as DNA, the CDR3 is TGTGCCAGCAGCCCCGGGGAGGTTAAATCCTACGAGCAGTACTTC. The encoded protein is CASSPGEVKSYEQYF.

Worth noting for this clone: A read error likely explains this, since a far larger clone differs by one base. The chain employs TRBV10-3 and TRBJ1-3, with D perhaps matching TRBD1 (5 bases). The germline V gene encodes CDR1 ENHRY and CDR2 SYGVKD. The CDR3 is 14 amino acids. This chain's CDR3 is CAISEAGSGNTICF. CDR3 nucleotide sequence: TGTGCCATCAGTGAGGCAGGGTCTGGAAACACCATATGTTTT.